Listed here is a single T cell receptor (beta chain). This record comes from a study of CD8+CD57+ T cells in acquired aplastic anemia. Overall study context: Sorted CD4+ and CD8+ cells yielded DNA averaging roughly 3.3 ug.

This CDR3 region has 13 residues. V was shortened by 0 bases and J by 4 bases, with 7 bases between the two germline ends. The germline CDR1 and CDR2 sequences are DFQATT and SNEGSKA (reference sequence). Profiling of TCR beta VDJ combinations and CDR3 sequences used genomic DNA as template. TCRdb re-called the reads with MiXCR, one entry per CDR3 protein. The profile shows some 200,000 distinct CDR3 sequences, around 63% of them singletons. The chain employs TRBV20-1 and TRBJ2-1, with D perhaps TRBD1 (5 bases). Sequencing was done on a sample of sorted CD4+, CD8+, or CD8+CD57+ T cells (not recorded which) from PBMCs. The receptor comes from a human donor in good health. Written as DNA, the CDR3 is TGCAGTGCTAGAGACAGGGATTACAATGAGCAGTTCTTC. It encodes CSARDRDYNEQFF.